This is a list of T cell receptor beta chains from one sample in a study of OX40 agonist ivuxolimab in advanced cancers. The method was immunoSEQ multiplex PCR; TCRdb's version includes in-frame clones alone and lacks a portion of them. Of 65,000 to 85,000 clones in the sample, roughly 85% were seen once. Sequenced here: CD4+ or CD8+ T cells sorted from blood, sampled in a trial of the OX40 agonist ivuxolimab. The receptors stem from an adult with an advanced solid tumor such as melanoma, head and neck, liver or kidney cancer. CDR3s include the opening cysteine and the closing phenylalanine or tryptophan. A D gene is named only where the DNA matches it firmly. The size entry is marked missing in some rows and otherwise reads once, few, many or a size class.

TGTGCCAGCAGCTTAAGGAACACCGGGGAGCTGTTTTTT CASSLRNTGELFF NA TRBJ2-2 TRBV5-6 NA
TGTGCCAGCAGCTCAAAGAGGACTAGCGGGTCCTCCTACAATGAGCAGTTCTTC CASSSKRTSGSSYNEQFF TRBD2 TRBJ2-1 TRBV7-9 NA
TGTGCCAGCAGCCACGACACATTGAACACTGAAGCTTTCTTT CASSHDTLNTEAFF NA TRBJ1-1 TRBV5-6 NA
TGTGCCAGCAGGGCCCCGGGGATAGGGGGCAATCAGCCCCAGCATTTT CASRAPGIGGNQPQHF NA TRBJ1-5 TRBV28 once
TGTGCCAGCAGTGGAACAGGGTCGGGGAGGAACACTGAAGCTTTCTTT CASSGTGSGRNTEAFF NA TRBJ1-1 TRBV6-1 NA
TGTGCCAGCAGTCAAAGCTCGGTAACAGATACGCAGTATTTT CASSQSSVTDTQYF NA TRBJ2-3 TRBV7-9 NA
TGTGCCAGCAGTTACGGAGGAGGGTTTAATGAAAAACTGTTTTTT CASSYGGGFNEKLFF NA TRBJ1-4 TRBV6-5 NA
TGCGCCAGCAGCCAAGGGACTAGTCCCCGCTACGAGCAGTACTTC CASSQGTSPRYEQYF TRBD2 TRBJ2-7 TRBV4-1 once
TGTGCCTGGAGTATTGGGAGGCGGGAGCTGTTTTTT CAWSIGRRELFF NA TRBJ2-2 TRBV30 NA
TGTGCCAGCAGCTTAGCGGGGCAGGGGGCGGGAGAGACCCAGTACTTC CASSLAGQGAGETQYF TRBD1 TRBJ2-5 TRBV7-8 NA
TGCGCCAGCAGCTTGGCGGGGGATGAAAAACTGTTTTTT CASSLAGDEKLFF NA TRBJ1-4 TRBV5-1 NA
TGTGCCAGCAGCACGGGAGCGGGGGGCCGGGGAAACACCATATATTTT CASSTGAGGRGNTIYF NA TRBJ1-3 TRBV5-6 NA
TGTGCCAGCAGTTGGCGGGAATTCAATAAGCGCAATCAGCCCCAGCATTTT CASSWREFNKRNQPQHF NA TRBJ1-5 TRBV28 NA
TGTGCCAGCAGAGACAGGGGTGGTACTGAAGCTTTCTTT CASRDRGGTEAFF TRBD1 TRBJ1-1 TRBV27 NA
TGTGCCAGCAGTTTGACAGGGCTGTCGGACACCGGGGAGCTGTTTTTT CASSLTGLSDTGELFF TRBD1 TRBJ2-2 TRBV27 once
TGTGCCAGTAGTAAGGGGGGCCCAGAGGACTTATACAATGAGCAGTTCTTC CASSKGGPEDLYNEQFF NA TRBJ2-1 TRBV19 NA
TGTGCCAGCAGCCAACCCACTAGCGGGAGACCAAGCTCCTACAATGAGCAGTTCTTC CASSQPTSGRPSSYNEQFF TRBD2 TRBJ2-1 TRBV7-2 NA
TGTGCCAGCAGCCCCCCAGTTTATGGCTACACCTTC CASSPPVYGYTF NA TRBJ1-2 TRBV6-1 once
TGTGCCAGCAGTCCGGACAGGGTCGGCAATGAGCAGTTCTTC CASSPDRVGNEQFF TRBD1 TRBJ2-1 TRBV6-6 NA
TGTGCCAGCAGTCGACAGGGCGGGGAGCTGTTTTTT CASSRQGGELFF TRBD1 TRBJ2-2 TRBV7-3 few
TGCGCCAGCAGCTCATCGGGGCAGGGTGTAGATACGCAGTATTTT CASSSSGQGVDTQYF NA TRBJ2-3 TRBV5-1 NA
TGTGCCAGCAGCAAAGGAAGAGGGACTAGCGGGGGCCCGAACACCGGGGAGCTGTTTTTT CASSKGRGTSGGPNTGELFF NA TRBJ2-2 TRBV21-1 NA
TGTGCCAGCAGCCTCGACGGGGGACACTCTGGAAACACCATATATTTT CASSLDGGHSGNTIYF NA TRBJ1-3 TRBV4-2 NA
TGTGCCAGCAGTTTTCGCGCAGGGGGCCGGGCAGATACGCAGTATTTT CASSFRAGGRADTQYF TRBD1 TRBJ2-3 TRBV5-6 once
TGTGCCAGCACCGAGCGGCAGGGAGGCGAGCAGTACTTC CASTERQGGEQYF NA TRBJ2-7 TRBV28 NA
TGCGCCAGCAGCCAAGCTAGCCTAGGGGAGCTGTTTTTT CASSQASLGELFF NA TRBJ2-2 TRBV4-1 NA
TGTGCCAGCAGCGCCGGGACTACGAACACCGGGGAGCTGTTTTTT CASSAGTTNTGELFF TRBD2 TRBJ2-2 TRBV9 NA
TGTGCCAGCAGCACGGACAGCAACTATGGCTACACCTTC CASSTDSNYGYTF NA TRBJ1-2 TRBV7-8 once
TGTGCCAGCAGCTTTGCGGGGGGGCCTAGCACCGGGGAGCTGTTTTTT CASSFAGGPSTGELFF TRBD2 TRBJ2-2 TRBV7-2 NA
TGTGCCAGCAGCTCGACCGGGCGAGGGATGAACACTGAAGCTTTCTTT CASSSTGRGMNTEAFF NA TRBJ1-1 TRBV7-2 NA
TGTGCCAGCAGCGCGAATAGCGGGGGGGCCACCGGGGAGCTGTTTTTT CASSANSGGATGELFF TRBD2 TRBJ2-2 TRBV9 NA
TGTGCCAGCAGCTTGGACAGGGGGTCTTCAGAGACCCAGTACTTC CASSLDRGSSETQYF TRBD1 TRBJ2-5 TRBV5-6 NA
TGTGCCAGTAGCCCACAGGGAAATAGCAATCAGCCCCAGCATTTT CASSPQGNSNQPQHF NA TRBJ1-5 TRBV19 few
TGTGCCAGCAGGCCCCTCGAACGAAATGAGCAGTTCTTC CASRPLERNEQFF NA TRBJ2-1 TRBV6-5 NA
TGTGCCAGCAGCCCCACTGAGAACTATGGCTACACCTTC CASSPTENYGYTF NA TRBJ1-2 TRBV7-9 NA
TGTGCCAGCAGGTTCGACAGCGAAGAAGCTTTCTTT CASRFDSEEAFF NA TRBJ1-1 TRBV5-8 NA
TGTGCCATCAGTGACGAGGACAGGAGGAAAAACACCATATATTTT CAISDEDRRKNTIYF TRBD1 TRBJ1-3 TRBV10-3 NA
TGCAGCGTTGATGTTGGGCAGGGGGCAGGCACCGGGGAGCTGTTTTTT CSVDVGQGAGTGELFF TRBD1 TRBJ2-2 TRBV29-1 once
TGTGCCAGCAGTTACTTTACAGGGGGCTTAACTGAAGCTTTCTTT CASSYFTGGLTEAFF TRBD1 TRBJ1-1 TRBV6-6 NA
TGTGCCAGCAGCCGATTAGGGCCCCATAAATTTATAAGCAATCAGCCCCAGCATTTT CASSRLGPHKFISNQPQHF NA TRBJ1-5 TRBV28 NA
TGTGCCAGCAGCGCCGCAGGAGTTTACAATGAGCAGTTCTTC CASSAAGVYNEQFF NA TRBJ2-1 TRBV11-3 NA
TGCGCCAGCAGCCGACTAGAGGATACGCAGTATTTT CASSRLEDTQYF NA TRBJ2-3 TRBV5-1 NA
TGCGCCAGCAGCGAAACCGAGAGCACTGAAGCTTTCTTT CASSETESTEAFF NA TRBJ1-1 TRBV5-1 NA